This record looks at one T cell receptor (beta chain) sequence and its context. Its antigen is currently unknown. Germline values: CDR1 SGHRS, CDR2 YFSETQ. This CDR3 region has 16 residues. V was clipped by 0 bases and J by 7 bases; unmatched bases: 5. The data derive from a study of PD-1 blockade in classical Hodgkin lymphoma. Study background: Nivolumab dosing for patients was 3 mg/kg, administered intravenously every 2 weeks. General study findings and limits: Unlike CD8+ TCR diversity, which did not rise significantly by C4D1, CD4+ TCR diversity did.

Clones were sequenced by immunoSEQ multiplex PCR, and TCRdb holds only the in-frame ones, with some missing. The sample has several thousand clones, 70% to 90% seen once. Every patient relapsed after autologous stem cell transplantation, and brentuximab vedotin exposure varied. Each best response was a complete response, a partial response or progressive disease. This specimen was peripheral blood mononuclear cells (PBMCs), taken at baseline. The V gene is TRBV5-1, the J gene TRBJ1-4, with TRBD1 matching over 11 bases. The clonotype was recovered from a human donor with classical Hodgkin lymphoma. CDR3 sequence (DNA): TGCGCCAGCAGCTTGGCCGGACAGGGGGCGACTGAAAAACTGTTTTTT. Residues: CASSLAGQGATEKLFF. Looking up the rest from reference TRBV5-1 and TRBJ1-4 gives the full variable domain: KAGVTQTPRYLIKTRGQQVTLSCSPISGHRSVSWYQQTPGQGLQFLFEYFSETQRNKGNFPGRFSGRQFSNSRSEMNVSTLELGDSALYLCASSLAGQGATEKLFFGSGTQLSVL.